The TCR beta chain described here comes from a study of identical twins. cDNA carried unique molecular identifiers, and a universal primer site was added by template switching. MiXCR, run by TCRdb on the 5' RACE reads, gives a single entry per CDR3 protein. The sample has roughly 250,000 distinct CDR3 sequences, around an eighth seen once. All donors were healthy Caucasians. Whole-study results and caveats: For monozygotic twins, models underestimated out-of-frame TCR alpha sharing. There was an excess of low generation probability in the out-of-frame alpha sequences that twins shared.

This clonotype was observed at least ten times. What it binds is unknown. The CDR3 runs 13 residues. V lost 3 bases, J lost 8 bases, and 13 bases lay in between. CDR1 SGHTA and CDR2 FQGTGA come from the germline V gene. This receptor was taken from a woman between 18 and 29 years old in good health. The chain employs TRBV7-3 and TRBJ1-2, with D hard to call. Material: memory (CD45RO+) T cells sorted from blood. CDR3 protein: CASSFRSGEGYTF. The CDR3 DNA reads as TGTGCCAGCAGCTTTCGGAGCGGCGAGGGCTACACCTTC.